This T cell receptor (beta chain) was retrieved from a study of blood T cell repertoires in COVID-19 (dated by TCRdb to about 2020). Context from the whole study: The collaborator samples originated in the United States, Italy and Spain and spanned the acute and convalescent phases of COVID-19. The material from the prospective study consisted of cDNA or gDNA derived from T cells, B-cell-depleted T cells, or PBMCs. Subjects who had been exposed to COVID-19, were actively infected with it, or had recovered from it provided the deeply sampled blood TCRbeta repertoires that made up the dataset. A freely available public database, intended as a resource for researchers studying the immune response to SARS-CoV-2, is where the repertoires were released. The samples were drawn from two sources: the first 160 participants of the ongoing ImmuneRACE study, and over 1,000 subjects contributed by 6 global collaborators. The sample metadata nearly always contained a de-identified subject ID, COVID-19 status, age in years and sex. Where HLA class I and class II types were available, the types were taken from metadata supplied by the sample provider, not from assay-based typing. Broader findings and caveats from the paper: The amount of clinical and demographic metadata varied by source and participant and was provided uncurated.

A second Seattle source provided samples from volunteer blood donors who had recovered from COVID-19. The collaborating institutions used their own protocols to collect whole blood in K2EDTA tubes. For TCRbeta analysis, collaborator samples were shipped as frozen whole blood, as isolated PBMCs, or as DNA extracted from either sample type. Looking up the germline V gene yields CDR1 LGHNA and CDR2 YSLEER. CDR3 length: 15 amino acids, cysteine to phenylalanine. Only CDR3 DNA is held: 45 bases, read in frame from base 1. Between the V and J ends, shortened by 0 bases and 4 bases respectively, the junction contains 10 bases. The immunoSEQ Assay, a bias-controlled multiplex PCR, was used to amplify TCRbeta CDR3 regions from genomic DNA. The published analysis was carried out like this. The number of nucleated cells in each sample was estimated by amplification of reference gene primers within the assay. To quantify the absolute abundance of each unique TCRbeta CDR3 rearrangement, sequence reads were collapsed and filtered. For each sample, productive Simpson clonality was calculated by taking the square root of Simpson's diversity index across productive rearrangements. TCRdb provides this immuneACCESS table in a form limited to in-frame rearrangements. Some clones are lacking; in checked studies, under half of them reflect an unresolved V gene, and why the rest are absent is not known. V, J and clone size reflect that table, while D and trimming were determined from the DNA. Within this sample are a few hundred thousand clones, with 75% to 90% of them counted one time only. The ten top clones hold about 2.2% of the sample.

In the case of this clone: What antigen it recognizes has not been identified. It has no much larger one-base neighbor in the sample; base qualities were not kept.

The receptor was derived from a woman aged 45-60 years who had recovered from COVID-19. The receptor chain draws on TRBV4-3 and TRBJ1-5; the D gene assignment is ambiguous. The specimen was peripheral blood. In nucleotide form, the sequence is TGCGCCAGCAGCCAAGACGGACTTGTAAATCAGCCCCAGCATTTT. Its translation is CASSQDGLVNQPQHF.